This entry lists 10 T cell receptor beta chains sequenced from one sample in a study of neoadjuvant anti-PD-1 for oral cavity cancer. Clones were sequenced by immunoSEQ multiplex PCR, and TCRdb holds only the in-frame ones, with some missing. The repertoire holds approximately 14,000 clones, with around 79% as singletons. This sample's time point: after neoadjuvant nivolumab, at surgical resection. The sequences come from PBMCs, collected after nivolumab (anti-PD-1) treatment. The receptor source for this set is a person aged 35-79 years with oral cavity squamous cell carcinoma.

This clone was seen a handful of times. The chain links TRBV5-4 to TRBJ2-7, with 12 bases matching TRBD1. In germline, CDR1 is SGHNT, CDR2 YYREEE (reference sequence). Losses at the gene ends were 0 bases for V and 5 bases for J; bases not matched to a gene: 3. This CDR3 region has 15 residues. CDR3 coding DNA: TGTGCCAGCAGCTTGGACGGGACAGGGGGCCACGAGCAGTACTTC. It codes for CASSLDGTGGHEQYF. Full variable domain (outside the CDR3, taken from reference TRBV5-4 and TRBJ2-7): ETGVTQSPTHLIKTRGQQVTLRCSSQSGHNTVSWYQQALGQGPQFIFQYYREEENGRGNFPPRFSGLQFPNYSSELNVNALELDDSALYLCASSLDGTGGHEQYFGPGTRLTVT.

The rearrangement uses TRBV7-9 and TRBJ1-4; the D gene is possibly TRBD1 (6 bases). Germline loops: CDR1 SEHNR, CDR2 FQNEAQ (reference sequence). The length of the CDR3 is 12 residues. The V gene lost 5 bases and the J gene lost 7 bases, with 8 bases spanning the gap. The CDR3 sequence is CASSRGGEKLFF. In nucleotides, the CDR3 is TGTGCCAGCAGCCGAGGGGGTGAAAAACTGTTTTTT.

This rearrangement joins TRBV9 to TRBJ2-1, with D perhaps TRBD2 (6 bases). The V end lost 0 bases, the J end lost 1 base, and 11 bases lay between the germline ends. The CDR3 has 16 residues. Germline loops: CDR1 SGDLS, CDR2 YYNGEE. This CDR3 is CASSVVPAGSYNEQFF. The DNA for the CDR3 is TGTGCCAGCAGCGTAGTGCCAGCGGGTTCCTACAATGAGCAGTTCTTC.

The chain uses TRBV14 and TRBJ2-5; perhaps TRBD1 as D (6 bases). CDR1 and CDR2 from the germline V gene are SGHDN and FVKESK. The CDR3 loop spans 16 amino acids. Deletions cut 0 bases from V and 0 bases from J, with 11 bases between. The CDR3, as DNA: TGTGCCAGCAGCCAAGAGAGGGGGAGCTACCAAGAGACCCAGTACTTC. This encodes CASSQERGSYQETQYF.

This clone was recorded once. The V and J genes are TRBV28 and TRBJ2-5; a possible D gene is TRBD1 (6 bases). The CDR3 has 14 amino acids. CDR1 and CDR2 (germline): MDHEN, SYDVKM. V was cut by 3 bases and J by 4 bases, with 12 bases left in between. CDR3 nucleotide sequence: TGTGCCAGCAGTTTGGCAGGGGTGGTAGAGACCCAGTACTTC. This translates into CASSLAGVVETQYF.

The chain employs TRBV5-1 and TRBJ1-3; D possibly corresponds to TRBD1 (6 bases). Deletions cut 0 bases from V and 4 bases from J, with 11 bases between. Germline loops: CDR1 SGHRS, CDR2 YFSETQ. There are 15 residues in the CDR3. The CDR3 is CASSLDRADGNTIYF. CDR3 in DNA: TGCGCCAGCAGCTTGGACAGGGCGGACGGAAACACCATATATTTT.

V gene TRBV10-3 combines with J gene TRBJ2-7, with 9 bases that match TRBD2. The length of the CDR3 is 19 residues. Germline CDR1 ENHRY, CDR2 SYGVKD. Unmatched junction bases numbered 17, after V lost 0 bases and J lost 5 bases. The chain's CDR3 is CAISESGASGERVRHEQYF. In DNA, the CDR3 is TGTGCCATCAGTGAGTCGGGCGCTAGCGGGGAACGAGTTCGCCACGAGCAGTACTTC.

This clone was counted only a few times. CDR3: CASSLHPDTQYF. In DNA, the CDR3 is TGTGCCAGCAGCTTACACCCAGATACGCAGTATTTT. This chain uses TRBV5-4 with TRBJ2-3; D not resolved. The CDR3 covers 12 residues. Germline values: CDR1 SGHNT, CDR2 YYREEE (reference sequence). V was shortened by 2 bases and J by 4 bases, with 5 bases between the two germline ends.

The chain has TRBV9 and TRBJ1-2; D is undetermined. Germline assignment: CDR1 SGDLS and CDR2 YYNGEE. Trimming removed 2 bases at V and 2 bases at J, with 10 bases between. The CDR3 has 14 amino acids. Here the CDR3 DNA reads TGTGCCAGCAGCGTTGCAGCTTTCAACTATGGCTACACCTTC. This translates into CASSVAAFNYGYTF.

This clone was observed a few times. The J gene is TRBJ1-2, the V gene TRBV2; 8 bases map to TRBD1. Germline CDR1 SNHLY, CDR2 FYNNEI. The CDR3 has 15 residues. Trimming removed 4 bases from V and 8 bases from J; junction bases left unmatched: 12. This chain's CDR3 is CASSVDRAGRFGYTF. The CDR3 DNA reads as TGTGCCAGCAGTGTGGACAGGGCGGGGCGCTTCGGCTACACCTTC.